This T cell receptor (beta chain) is drawn from a study of blood T cell repertoires in COVID-19. Repertoires were generated with immunoSEQ multiplex PCR, while TCRdb's copy carries only in-frame clones and drops some. The sample lists about 94,000 clones, 74% seen once, with under 5% in the top ten. Germline trimming cut 1 base from V and 5 bases from J; bases unmatched to any gene: 5. The CDR3 runs 16 residues. CDR1 is MNHEY, CDR2 SVGAGI, per germline. V usage is TRBV6-5 and J usage is TRBJ2-2; TRBD2 matches at 9 bases. The sequencing sample was made of peripheral blood. The sequence derives from a man between 65 and 85 years old with COVID-19, enrolled during active disease. CDR3 sequence reads: CASSYLAGVGTGELFF. CDR3 DNA: TGTGCCAGCAGTTACTTAGCGGGAGTAGGAACCGGGGAGCTGTTTTTT.